A selection of T cell receptor beta chains follows, all from one sample in a study of blood T cell repertoires in COVID-19. Here immunoSEQ multiplex PCR was the method, and the copy in TCRdb shows in-frame clones only, minus some. The table includes fewer than 350,000 clones, approximately 83% detected once. Source material: peripheral blood. The receptors here all came from a woman aged 30 to 39 who had recovered from COVID-19. CDR3s include the opening cysteine and the closing phenylalanine or tryptophan. Each record gives: V gene, clone size, D gene, J gene, CDR3 protein, CDR3 DNA. A D gene is named only where the DNA matches it firmly. Some rows have no size entry. The others give once, few or many, or a class for an expanded clone.

V: TRBV27; size: -; D: TRBD1; J: TRBJ2-7; CDR3: CASSPNRGRTYEQYF; DNA: TGTGCCAGCAGTCCTAACAGGGGGCGCACGTACGAGCAGTACTTC
V: TRBV28; size: -; D: TRBD1; J: TRBJ1-3; CDR3: CASSLLQGAGNTIYF; DNA: TGTGCCAGCAGTTTACTACAGGGGGCTGGAAACACCATATATTTT
V: TRBV6-5; size: -; D: TRBD1; J: TRBJ1-1; CDR3: CASSQGQYTEAFF; DNA: TGTGCCAGCAGTCAGGGACAGTACACTGAAGCTTTCTTT
V: TRBV6-2/TRBV6-3; size: -; D: TRBD1; J: TRBJ2-1; CDR3: CASSEKYGQGDEQFF; DNA: TGTGCCAGCAGCGAAAAATACGGACAGGGCGATGAGCAGTTCTTC
V: TRBV2; size: -; D: TRBD1; J: TRBJ2-7; CDR3: CASSEDRGPYEQYF; DNA: TGTGCCAGCAGTGAAGACAGGGGCCCCTACGAGCAGTACTTC
V: TRBV18; size: -; D: TRBD1; J: TRBJ1-5; CDR3: CASSPGTGRDQPQHF; DNA: TGTGCCAGCTCACCCGGGACAGGGAGGGATCAGCCCCAGCATTTT
V: TRBV3-1/TRBV3-2; size: -; D: -; J: TRBJ2-1; CDR3: CASSQAQEQFF; DNA: TGTGCCAGCAGCCAAGCACAGGAGCAGTTCTTC
V: TRBV20-1; size: -; D: -; J: TRBJ1-2; CDR3: CSARALEGYTF; DNA: TGCAGTGCTAGAGCCCTGGAGGGCTACACCTTC
V: TRBV18; size: -; D: -; J: TRBJ2-7; CDR3: CASSPETLYEQYF; DNA: TGTGCCAGCTCTCCCGAAACATTGTACGAGCAGTACTTC
V: TRBV10-3; size: few; D: TRBD2; J: TRBJ2-2; CDR3: CAIGHSGGITGELFF; DNA: TGTGCCATTGGGCATAGCGGGGGGATAACCGGGGAGCTGTTTTTT
V: TRBV30; size: -; D: TRBD1; J: TRBJ1-1; CDR3: CAWSLWDRLNTEAFF; DNA: TGTGCCTGGAGTCTCTGGGACAGGTTGAACACTGAAGCTTTCTTT
V: TRBV7-9; size: once; D: -; J: TRBJ2-3; CDR3: CASSLTDTQYF; DNA: TGTGCCAGCAGCCTGACAGATACGCAGTATTTT
V: TRBV6-5; size: -; D: -; J: TRBJ2-7; CDR3: CASSTGTEQYF; DNA: TGTGCCAGCAGTACCGGGACAGAGCAGTACTTC
V: TRBV30; size: -; D: -; J: TRBJ1-4; CDR3: CAWSAGQGTNEKLFF; DNA: TGTGCCTGGAGTGCCGGGCAGGGGACTAATGAAAAACTGTTTTTT
V: TRBV2; size: -; D: -; J: TRBJ1-6; CDR3: CASSTGTTQNSPLHF; DNA: TGTGCCAGCAGCACCGGGACAACCCAGAATTCACCCCTCCACTTT
V: TRBV7-7; size: -; D: TRBD1; J: TRBJ2-5; CDR3: CASSVDRAETQYF; DNA: TGTGCTAGCAGCGTGGACAGGGCGGAGACCCAGTACTTC
V: TRBV4-1; size: once; D: -; J: TRBJ1-1; CDR3: CAIQDRQNTEAFF; DNA: TGCGCCATACAGGACAGACAGAACACTGAAGCTTTCTTT
V: TRBV27; size: -; D: TRBD1; J: TRBJ1-1; CDR3: CASSDRGRGAFF; DNA: TGTGCCAGCAGTGACAGGGGGCGAGGAGCTTTCTTT
V: TRBV27; size: -; D: TRBD2; J: TRBJ2-1; CDR3: CASSTSGSMDEQFF; DNA: TGTGCCAGCAGCACTAGCGGGAGTATGGATGAGCAGTTCTTC
V: TRBV9; size: -; D: -; J: TRBJ2-3; CDR3: CATSFRDTDTQYF; DNA: TGTGCCACCTCGTTCAGGGACACAGATACGCAGTATTTT
V: TRBV11-2; size: -; D: -; J: TRBJ2-7; CDR3: CASSMRPGVYEQYF; DNA: TGTGCCAGCAGCATGCGCCCGGGAGTCTACGAGCAGTACTTC
V: TRBV7-2; size: -; D: -; J: TRBJ2-4; CDR3: CASNNHGDFRNIQYF; DNA: TGTGCCAGCAACAACCACGGTGACTTCCGAAACATTCAGTACTTC
V: TRBV5-1; size: few; D: -; J: TRBJ2-7; CDR3: CASSPRSRLGNEQYF; DNA: TGCGCCAGCAGCCCTAGGAGCCGGTTAGGCAACGAGCAGTACTTC
V: TRBV2; size: -; D: TRBD2; J: TRBJ2-3; CDR3: CANDEAGVNTQYF; DNA: TGTGCCAATGATGAAGCGGGGGTAAATACGCAGTATTTT
V: TRBV6-2/TRBV6-3; size: -; D: TRBD2; J: TRBJ2-5; CDR3: CASSTPTSGSFWGETQYF; DNA: TGTGCCAGCAGTACCCCCACTAGCGGGTCTTTTTGGGGAGAGACCCAGTACTTC
V: TRBV5-1; size: -; D: TRBD1; J: TRBJ1-1; CDR3: CASSGGQGGDTEAFF; DNA: TGCGCCAGCAGCGGGGGACAGGGTGGGGACACTGAAGCTTTCTTT
V: TRBV6-5; size: once; D: -; J: TRBJ2-3; CDR3: CASSYGQDSTDTQYF; DNA: TGTGCCAGCAGTTACGGTCAGGATAGCACAGATACGCAGTATTTT
V: TRBV7-9; size: -; D: -; J: TRBJ2-3; CDR3: CASSAGSPAESTDTQYF; DNA: TGTGCCAGCAGCGCCGGTTCCCCAGCGGAGAGCACAGATACGCAGTATTTT
V: TRBV2; size: -; D: TRBD1; J: TRBJ1-3; CDR3: CASRAGRGQAEGNTIYF; DNA: TGTGCCAGCAGGGCCGGAAGGGGACAGGCCGAGGGAAACACCATATATTTT
V: TRBV4-1; size: -; D: -; J: TRBJ1-5; CDR3: CASSQEPGYSNQPQHF; DNA: TGCGCCAGCAGCCAAGAGCCGGGGTATAGCAATCAGCCCCAGCATTTT
V: TRBV28; size: -; D: -; J: TRBJ2-7; CDR3: CASSRPFGARSYEQYF; DNA: TGTGCCAGCAGTCGACCTTTTGGGGCCCGCTCCTACGAGCAGTACTTC
V: TRBV27; size: once; D: TRBD2; J: TRBJ2-1; CDR3: CASSLLAGGINEQFF; DNA: TGTGCCAGCAGTTTACTGGCGGGAGGTATTAATGAGCAGTTCTTC
V: TRBV6-5; size: -; D: -; J: TRBJ2-5; CDR3: CASSIGQLEETQYF; DNA: TGTGCCAGCAGTATAGGACAGCTAGAAGAGACCCAGTACTTC
V: TRBV6-5; size: -; D: -; J: TRBJ1-1; CDR3: CASSYKIGGSEAFF; DNA: TGTGCCAGCAGTTACAAAATCGGGGGTTCTGAAGCTTTCTTT
V: TRBV30; size: -; D: TRBD1; J: TRBJ2-5; CDR3: CAWSQEQGWETQYF; DNA: TGTGCCTGGAGCCAAGAACAGGGGTGGGAGACCCAGTACTTC
V: TRBV6-5; size: -; D: -; J: TRBJ2-5; CDR3: CASSYSLAETQYF; DNA: TGTGCCAGCAGTTACTCCCTAGCAGAGACCCAGTACTTC
V: TRBV29-1; size: -; D: TRBD1; J: TRBJ1-2; CDR3: CSLPDRENGYTF; DNA: TGCAGCCTACCGGACAGGGAGAATGGCTACACCTTC
V: TRBV18; size: -; D: -; J: TRBJ1-5; CDR3: CASSPNRAGNQPQHF; DNA: TGTGCCAGCTCTCCCAACAGGGCCGGCAATCAGCCCCAGCATTTT
V: TRBV12-3/TRBV12-4; size: -; D: TRBD1; J: TRBJ2-7; CDR3: CASSRTGTYEQYF; DNA: TGTGCCAGCTCCCGGACAGGCACCTACGAGCAGTACTTC
V: TRBV11-2; size: -; D: -; J: TRBJ2-3; CDR3: CASSSYYPTSTDTQYF; DNA: TGTGCCAGCAGCTCATACTATCCTACTAGCACAGATACGCAGTATTTT
V: TRBV15; size: -; D: -; J: TRBJ2-1; CDR3: CATSRDKFGSDEQFF; DNA: TGTGCCACCAGCAGAGATAAATTTGGGAGCGATGAGCAGTTCTTC
V: TRBV9; size: -; D: -; J: TRBJ1-1; CDR3: CASSAHAGGGGTEAFF; DNA: TGTGCCAGCAGCGCCCACGCCGGGGGCGGGGGCACTGAAGCTTTCTTT
V: TRBV11-2; size: once; D: -; J: TRBJ2-2; CDR3: CASSSSRVPGELFF; DNA: TGTGCCAGCAGCTCCTCCCGGGTGCCCGGGGAGCTGTTTTTT